The 29 T cell receptor beta chains in this list originate from one sample, sequenced in a study of blood T cells in healthy people across ages. A second about 7 to 12 cycle PCR used barcoded and J-beta primers. From the 5' RACE reads, TCRdb called clonotypes with MiXCR, one entry per CDR3 protein. This table holds about 930,000 distinct CDR3 sequences, 25% to 30% found once. These data are also associated with another study on T cells of mothers and their children.

Source material: blood. Receptors were obtained from a woman in her 40s in good health.

Remarks on this clonotype: A read error is possible here, since a much larger clone lies one base away. V gene TRBV10-3 combines with J gene TRBJ2-3; TRBD2 aligns across 10 bases. This CDR3 is built from 15 residues. CDR1 is ENHRY, CDR2 SYGVKD, per germline. J was trimmed by 5 bases and V by 8 bases; bases with no gene match: 10. CDR3 bases: TGTGCCATCGGTGCCTCCGGGACTAGCGAAGATACGCAGTATTTT. Protein product: CAIGASGTSEDTQYF.

The table lists this clonotype with many counts. The V and J genes are TRBV6-5 and TRBJ2-5; the D gene is possibly TRBD2 (5 bases). V shed 6 bases and J shed 7 bases, with 9 bases lying between them. Germline lookup yields CDR1 MNHEY and CDR2 SVGAGI. The CDR3 totals 11 residues. The CDR3 DNA reads as TGTGCCAGCAGCGGCGGAGGGACCCAGTACTTC. It encodes CASSGGGTQYF.

Details on this clonotype: A much larger clone lies one base from this, so it may be a read error. The V gene is TRBV6-2 or TRBV6-3, the J gene TRBJ2-1; perhaps D is TRBD1 or TRBD2 (6 bases each). The assigned J gene may be wrong: the sequence end matches TRBJ2-7 better. Germline loops: CDR1 MNHEY, CDR2 SVGEGT. The CDR3 runs 18 residues. The DNA of the CDR3 is TGTGCCAGCAGTCCCGACAGGCCGCTAGCGACCTACTACAATGAGCAGTACTTC. Translating gives CASSPDRPLATYYNEQYF.

The CDR3 DNA reads TGTGCCAGCAGCTTAGTGGGGCGGGGGGACCTCTACAATGAGCAGTTCTTC. This sequence encodes CASSLVGRGDLYNEQFF. This rearrangement joins TRBV7-9 to TRBJ2-1, with TRBD2 matching over 8 bases. Per germline, CDR1 SEHNR and CDR2 FQNEAQ (reference sequence). The CDR3 length is 17 residues. V trimming: 1 base; J trimming: 3 bases; junction bases outside the gene matches: 8.

This clonotype came up a few times. J is TRBJ1-1 and V is TRBV29-1; no clear D. Looked up from germline, CDR1 is SQVTM and CDR2 is ANQGSEA. CDR3 length equals 10 residues. Trimming left V 4 bases short and J 2 bases short, with 2 bases between. The CDR3 DNA is TGCAGCGTTGTCAACACTGAAGCTTTCTTT. It codes for CSVVNTEAFF.

This clonotype was seen a handful of times. The chain links TRBV28 to TRBJ1-4; 11 bases are shared with TRBD1. After removal of 7 bases from V and 8 bases from J, the junction contained 9 bases not matched to a gene. Germline CDR1 is MDHEN and CDR2 is SYDVKM. The CDR3 is 15 amino acids. Written as DNA, the CDR3 is TGTGCCAGCATTGCCATTGGGACAGGGGGAGAAAAACTGTTTTTT. Protein product: CASIAIGTGGEKLFF.

Of note for this clonotype: Likely a read error: the CDR3 ends without its conserved phenylalanine or tryptophan. The chain carries TRBV7-2 and TRBJ2-5; D tentatively reads TRBD1 or TRBD2 (6 bases each). From germline, CDR1 is SGHTA and CDR2 FQGNSA. Deletions cut 0 bases from V and 2 bases from J, with 13 bases between. CDR3 length: 16 amino acids. This CDR3 is CASSLASGARQETQYC. The CDR3 DNA is TGTGCCAGCAGCTTAGCGTCGGGGGCGCGACAAGAGACCCAGTACTGC.

This clonotype has a count of ten or more. The chain carries TRBV7-3 and TRBJ2-1, with D maybe TRBD1 (5 bases). Germline V gene sequence: CDR1 SGHTA, CDR2 FQGTGA. The CDR3 is made up of 16 amino acids. Trimming took 2 bases from V and 0 from J, leaving 11 bases between them. As DNA, the CDR3 is TGTGCCAGCAGCTTATCAGGGCCCCGCTCCTACAATGAGCAGTTCTTC. This translates into CASSLSGPRSYNEQFF.

This clonotype was recorded at least ten times. J is TRBJ2-7 and V is TRBV5-1, with unresolved D. Germline V gene lookup returns CDR1 SGHRS and CDR2 YFSETQ. The ends were cut back, 2 bases at V and 7 bases at J, with 10 bases in the middle. This CDR3 has 12 amino acids. The CDR3 sequence: CASSFHGEEQYF. The CDR3 DNA reads TGCGCCAGCAGCTTCCACGGTGAAGAGCAGTACTTC.

As regards this clonotype: The junction and the germline gene differ at one end; a read error may be behind it. The V gene is TRBV7-9, the J gene TRBJ1-2; D perhaps matches TRBD1 (6 bases). The CDR3 loop spans 14 amino acids. CDR1 SEHNR and CDR2 FQNEAQ come from the germline V gene (reference sequence). Here the CDR3 DNA reads TGTGCCAGCAGTGGAGAAAGGGGGGACTATGGCTGCACCTTC. Its translation is CASSGERGDYGCTF.

A single count supports this clonotype. V and J are TRBV7-6 and TRBJ2-1; no clear D. CDR1 and CDR2 (germline): SGHVS, FNYEAQ. This CDR3 region has 15 residues. V was clipped by 0 bases and J by 7 bases, with 13 bases between them. The CDR3 region is CASSLATLESNEQFF. The DNA for the CDR3 is TGTGCCAGCAGCTTAGCGACCCTAGAAAGTAATGAGCAGTTCTTC.

The chain uses TRBV6-1 and TRBJ2-2, with TRBD1 as a possible D gene (6 bases). The germline V and J ends were trimmed by 5 bases and 1 base, with 11 bases remaining between them. This CDR3 is 15 amino acids long. From germline, CDR1 is MNHNS and CDR2 SASEGT. This CDR3 is CASSPRDKNTGELFF. In DNA form, the CDR3 reads TGTGCCAGCAGTCCCCGGGACAAGAACACCGGGGAGCTGTTTTTT.

The chain employs TRBV24-1 and TRBJ2-3; D call uncertain. Per germline, CDR1 KGHDR and CDR2 SFDVKD. This CDR3 has 13 amino acids. The V gene lost 3 bases and the J gene lost 2 bases, with 5 bases spanning the gap. CDR3 residues: CATSDPNTDTQYF. The CDR3 nucleotides read TGTGCCACCAGTGATCCCAACACAGATACGCAGTATTTT.

This clonotype was seen a few times. The chain recombines TRBV28 with TRBJ1-6, with 8 positions matching TRBD1. After removal of 6 bases from V and 7 bases from J, the junction contained 8 bases not matched to a gene. Per germline, CDR1 MDHEN and CDR2 SYDVKM. The CDR3 runs 15 residues. CDR3 bases: TGTGCCAGCAGATTGGACAGGGTGGGGAATTCACCCCTCCACTTT. Translating it yields CASRLDRVGNSPLHF.

This clonotype has ten or more counts. The V gene is TRBV12-3 or TRBV12-4, the J gene TRBJ2-7; the match to TRBD2 covers 8 bases. V lost 3 bases, J lost 0 bases, and 7 bases stayed unmatched. This CDR3 region has 16 residues. CDR3: CASSFGGGLSSYEQYF. The CDR3 DNA reads as TGTGCCAGCAGTTTCGGGGGGGGCCTGAGCTCCTACGAGCAGTACTTC.

In its sample, this clonotype was seen a few times. The rearrangement uses TRBV7-3 and TRBJ1-2; TRBD1 is a possible D gene (5 bases). Germline CDR1 is SGHTA and CDR2 is FQGTGA. Trimming stripped 2 bases from V and 0 bases from J, with 10 bases between. The length of the CDR3 is 15 residues. Written as DNA, the CDR3 is TGTGCCAGCAGCTTACTGCCAGGGCCTAACTATGGCTACACCTTC. It specifies CASSLLPGPNYGYTF.

The chain links TRBV7-9 to TRBJ2-2, with TRBD1 as a possible D gene (6 bases). CDR1 and CDR2 from the germline V gene are SEHNR and FQNEAQ (reference sequence). With 4 bases removed from V and 4 bases from J, the gap between germline ends came to 10 bases. The CDR3 loop spans 14 amino acids. CDR3 nucleotides: TGTGCCAGCAGCTACCAGGGGATCACCGGGGAGCTGTTTTTT. Translation: CASSYQGITGELFF.

V is TRBV5-1 and J is TRBJ1-2; TRBD1 matches 11 bases. This CDR3 is built from 16 residues. Trimming cost V 4 bases and J 8 bases; bases outside gene matches: 13. The germline gives CDR1 SGHRS, CDR2 YFSETQ. The CDR3 spells CASSKHRDRGLYGYTF. In DNA, the CDR3 is TGCGCCAGCAGCAAGCACCGGGACAGGGGGTTATACGGCTACACCTTC.

A note on this clonotype: Given a much more abundant clone one base away, this may be a read error. The gene calls are TRBV29-1 and TRBJ1-2, with 12 nucleotides matching TRBD1. The germline V gene encodes CDR1 SQVTM and CDR2 ANQGSEA. The CDR3 loop spans 14 amino acids. CDR3 nucleotide sequence: TGCAGCGCGCACCTGGGACAGGGGGCTGGCGGCTACATCTTC. The encoded protein is CSAHLGQGAGGYIF.

This clonotype has more than one count but fewer than ten. The gene calls are TRBV19 and TRBJ1-5, with a possible D match to TRBD1 (5 bases). Between the trimmed V and J ends, which lost 7 bases and 5 bases, there was a span of 9 bases. The germline V gene has CDR1 LNHDA and CDR2 SQIVND (reference sequence). The CDR3 runs 12 residues. The CDR3 DNA reads as TGTGCCAGTAATCAGGGACATCAGCCCCAGCATTTT. Translated: CASNQGHQPQHF.

This clonotype showed up just a few times. This chain connects TRBV7-9 to TRBJ2-3, with TRBD2 matching over 8 bases. Trimming cost V 5 bases and J 0 bases; bases outside gene matches: 7. Per the germline V gene, CDR1 is SEHNR and CDR2 is FQNEAQ (reference sequence). This CDR3 region has 16 residues. CDR3 nucleotides: TGTGCCAGCAGCGACGGGGGGGGACCCAGCACAGATACGCAGTATTTT. It specifies CASSDGGGPSTDTQYF.

As concerns this clonotype: Relative to the germline gene, one junction end is altered; a read error may explain this. The genes are TRBV18 and TRBJ1-4; D is uncertain. The CDR3 runs 14 residues. Germline V gene lookup returns CDR1 KGHSH and CDR2 LQKENI. The CDR3 coding sequence is TGTGCCAGCTCACCACCATCGGGGAATGGAAAACTGTTTTTT. It codes for CASSPPSGNGKLFF.

This clonotype was detected only a few times. Germline and junction disagree at one end, which may indicate a read error. The rearrangement joins TRBV7-9 to TRBJ1-1; D may be TRBD1 (6 bases). The CDR3 covers 15 residues. Germline CDR1 and CDR2: SEHNR and FQNEAQ (reference sequence). The CDR3 loop is CASSSSTGANTEAFF. CDR3 in DNA: TGTGCCAGCAGCTCCTCGACAGGAGCGAACACTGAGGCTTTCTTT.

V gene TRBV7-6 combines with J gene TRBJ2-1; 9 nucleotides line up with TRBD2. V dropped 1 base and J dropped 2; count of bases not matched to a gene: 3. CDR3 length equals 16 residues. Germline V gene lookup returns CDR1 SGHVS and CDR2 FNYEAQ. CDR3 region: CASSLGGGEAYNEQFF. CDR3 coding DNA: TGTGCCAGCAGCTTAGGCGGGGGGGAGGCCTACAATGAGCAGTTCTTC.

This clonotype has only a few counts. The rearrangement uses TRBV6-5 and TRBJ2-7; 7 bases line up with TRBD1. Germline CDR1 MNHEY, CDR2 SVGAGI. V was pared by 2 bases and J by 7 bases, with 17 bases of the junction left unmatched. This CDR3 is built from 17 residues. Here the CDR3 reads CASSYRGQARSYNEQYF. The CDR3 bases are TGTGCCAGCAGTTACCGAGGACAGGCCCGCTCCTACAATGAGCAGTACTTC.

V and J are TRBV20-1 and TRBJ2-3, with TRBD2 matching over 14 bases. Germline V gene data show CDR1 as DFQATT and CDR2 as SNEGSKA (reference sequence). This CDR3 spans 14 amino acids. The V gene end was trimmed by 6 bases and the J gene end by 4 bases; junction bases not matched to a gene: 3. The CDR3 DNA is TGCAGTGCACCGGGACTAGCGGGGGCAGATACGCAGTATTTT. As protein: CSAPGLAGADTQYF.

V usage is TRBV7-2 and J usage is TRBJ2-3; no clear D. V dropped 6 bases and J dropped 4 bases, with 14 bases sitting between them. The germline CDR1 and CDR2 sequences are SGHTA and FQGNSA. The CDR3 covers 14 residues. The CDR3 sequence is CASRGTDTADTQYF. CDR3 nucleotides: TGTGCCAGCAGGGGAACAGATACCGCAGATACGCAGTATTTT.

This clonotype was picked up many times. J is TRBJ2-4 and V is TRBV12-3 or TRBV12-4, with TRBD2 matching 13 bases. The CDR3 extends over 17 amino acids. V lost 6 bases to trimming and J lost 6 bases; unmatched junction nucleotides: 11. The CDR3 DNA reads as TGTGCCAGCAGCCGAGAACTAGCGGGGGGGCCGTCAAACATTCAGTACTTC. This translates into CASSRELAGGPSNIQYF.

V gene TRBV28 combines with J gene TRBJ2-7, with D possibly TRBD2 on 5 matching bases. This CDR3 is built from 14 residues. CDR1 and CDR2 from the germline V gene are MDHEN and SYDVKM. Trimming pared 5 bases from V and 0 bases from J, leaving 11 bases between. This chain's CDR3 is CASSIEGTSYEQYF. The CDR3 DNA reads TGTGCCAGCAGTATAGAGGGCACCTCCTACGAGCAGTACTTC.